The next 28 T cell receptor beta chains were all read from a single sample in a study of T-cell reconstitution after alpha-beta-depleted transplantation in children. TCRbeta library preparation incorporated unique molecular identifiers. One entry per CDR3 protein results from TCRdb running MiXCR on the PCR reads. This sample has around 200,000 distinct CDR3 sequences; less than 8% occur once, and the top ten carry about 3%. Source: PBMCs from the stem cell graft donor, taken from the stem cell graft. Receptor source: a human donor who donated a stem cell graft to a child with Wiskott-Aldrich syndrome.

Ten or more counts support this clonotype. V is TRBV5-1 and J is TRBJ1-2, with 10 bases aligning to TRBD1. The germline CDR1 and CDR2 sequences are SGHRS and YFSETQ. V trimming: 4 bases; J trimming: 8 bases; junction bases outside the gene matches: 8. The length of the CDR3 is 14 residues. The CDR3 region is CASSKVGTGEGYTF. The CDR3 DNA reads TGCGCCAGCAGCAAAGTCGGGACAGGGGAAGGCTACACCTTC.

This clonotype was detected many times. The chain combines TRBV6-5 with TRBJ1-4; tentative D call: TRBD1 (5 bases). Germline V gives CDR1 MNHEY, CDR2 SVGAGI. V lost 7 bases, J lost 7 bases, and 22 bases lay in between. This CDR3 is 16 amino acids long. CDR3 residues: CASTPVPGGWSEKLFF. For the CDR3, the DNA is TGTGCCAGCACCCCAGTCCCGGGGGGTTGGAGTGAAAAACTGTTTTTT.

This clonotype was counted many times. The chain is built from TRBV19 and TRBJ2-7; D perhaps matches TRBD2 (7 bases). The CDR3 loop spans 16 amino acids. V lost 6 bases to trimming and J lost 2 bases, with 20 bases between them. CDR1 and CDR2 from the germline V gene are LNHDA and SQIVND (reference sequence). CDR3 sequence reads: CASSPRGGSQPYEQYF. CDR3 coding DNA: TGTGCCAGTAGCCCAAGGGGGGGGTCCCAACCCTACGAGCAGTACTTC.

The chain carries TRBV2 and TRBJ2-3, with 9 bases identical to TRBD1. This CDR3 is 15 amino acids long. The germline CDR1 and CDR2 sequences are SNHLY and FYNNEI. V trimming: 5 bases; J trimming: 1 base; junction bases outside the gene matches: 4. As DNA, the CDR3 is TGTGCCAGCAGTCAACAGGGGGCCGGCACAGATACGCAGTATTTT. It is translated as CASSQQGAGTDTQYF.

This clonotype was counted between two and nine times. The rearrangement uses TRBV7-9 and TRBJ2-1, with D perhaps TRBD2 (7 bases). Deletions cut 2 bases from V and 4 bases from J, with 18 bases between. The germline CDR1 and CDR2 sequences are SEHNR and FQNEAQ (reference sequence). This CDR3 spans 17 amino acids. DNA of the CDR3: TGTGCCAGCAGCTTAAGCGGGGTGGGGGCCATATACAATGAGCAGTTCTTC. Encoded protein: CASSLSGVGAIYNEQFF. The full variable domain, completed using reference TRBV7-9 and TRBJ2-1, is DTGVSQNPRHKITKRGQNVTFRCDPISEHNRLYWYRQTLGQGPEFLTYFQNEAQLEKSRLLSDRFSAERPKGSFSTLEIQRTEQGDSAMYLCASSLSGVGAIYNEQFFGPGTRLTVL.

This clonotype was counted ten times or more. CDR3 DNA sequence: TGCGCCAGCAGCTTCGGCGGGGGCTACAATGAGCAGTTCTTC. Its protein is CASSFGGGYNEQFF. The rearrangement links TRBV5-1 to TRBJ2-1; 7 nucleotides line up with TRBD2. Germline values: CDR1 SGHRS, CDR2 YFSETQ. The CDR3 has 14 amino acids. J lost 3 bases, V lost 2 bases, and 2 bases had no gene match. The full variable domain, in which reference TRBV5-1 and TRBJ2-1 provide the parts outside the CDR3, is KAGVTQTPRYLIKTRGQQVTLSCSPISGHRSVSWYQQTPGQGLQFLFEYFSETQRNKGNFPGRFSGRQFSNSRSEMNVSTLELGDSALYLCASSFGGGYNEQFFGPGTRLTVL.

This clonotype was recorded many times. The chain couples TRBV20-1 to TRBJ2-3; perhaps TRBD2 as D (5 bases). Germline CDR1 is DFQATT and CDR2 is SNEGSKA (reference sequence). V was trimmed by 0 bases and J by 2 bases, leaving 15 bases between them. This CDR3 comprises 16 residues. CDR3: CSARDLGAEPTDTQYF. DNA for the CDR3: TGCAGTGCTAGAGATCTCGGAGCGGAACCCACAGATACGCAGTATTTT.

This clonotype came up many times. The chain employs TRBV7-9 and TRBJ2-1, with TRBD2 identical over 10 bases. The junction had 5 bases not matched to a gene; V was cut back by 7 bases and J by 2 bases. There are 15 residues in the CDR3. Per the germline V gene, CDR1 is SEHNR and CDR2 is FQNEAQ (reference sequence). In DNA, the CDR3 is TGTGCCAGCATCCTGGGGACTAGCGCCTACAATGAGCAGTTCTTC. This sequence encodes CASILGTSAYNEQFF.

Ten or more counts support this clonotype. The chain is built from TRBV15 and TRBJ1-1, with 7 nucleotides matching TRBD1. Per the germline V gene, CDR1 is LNHNV and CDR2 is YYDKDF (reference sequence). With 6 bases clipped from V and 2 bases from J, the junction kept 3 bases outside the gene matches. The CDR3 is 13 amino acids. The CDR3: CATRDRANTEAFF. CDR3 nucleotide sequence: TGTGCCACCAGAGACAGGGCCAACACTGAAGCTTTCTTT. Full variable domain (outside the CDR3, taken from reference TRBV15 and TRBJ1-1): DAMVIQNPRYQVTQFGKPVTLSCSQTLNHNVMYWYQQKSSQAPKLLFHYYDKDFNNEADTPDNFQSRRPNTSFCFLDIRSPGLGDTAMYLCATRDRANTEAFFGQGTRLTVV.

This clonotype was counted at least ten times. The chain carries TRBV20-1 and TRBJ2-3; D unclear. The CDR3 sequence is 11 residues long. Trimming took 0 bases from V and 6 from J, leaving 4 bases between them. From germline, CDR1 is DFQATT and CDR2 SNEGSKA (reference sequence). CDR3 region: CSARDPDTQYF. In DNA, the CDR3 is TGCAGTGCTAGAGATCCGGATACGCAGTATTTT.

This clonotype was observed many times. This chain connects TRBV20-1 to TRBJ2-1; TRBD1 matches at 8 bases. With V trimmed by 5 bases and J by 8 bases, 8 bases remained unmatched. CDR1 and CDR2 (germline): DFQATT, SNEGSKA (reference sequence). This CDR3 spans 13 amino acids. The CDR3 protein is CSAWRTGNHEQFF. CDR3 sequence (DNA): TGCAGTGCTTGGCGGACAGGGAACCATGAGCAGTTCTTC.

The J gene is TRBJ2-1, the V gene TRBV3-1; D perhaps matches TRBD2 (5 bases). This CDR3 comprises 18 residues. Germline loops: CDR1 LGHDT, CDR2 YNNKEL (reference sequence). Trimming removed 0 bases at V and 1 base at J, with 16 bases between. CDR3 DNA sequence: TGTGCCAGCAGCCAAGAGCCCCTCGGGGTCCGATCCTACAATGAGCAGTTCTTC. It encodes CASSQEPLGVRSYNEQFF.

This clonotype was detected a few times. The genes are TRBV11-3 and TRBJ2-7; D gene unclear. The CDR3 consists of 13 residues. The V end was cut by 5 bases, the J end by 5 bases, with 13 bases between. Germline V gives CDR1 SGHNT, CDR2 YENEEA. The DNA for the CDR3 is TGTGCCAGCAGCCTAGGAACCAAGGACGAGCAGTACTTC. It translates to CASSLGTKDEQYF.

This clonotype has ten or more counts. The chain recombines TRBV4-3 with TRBJ1-1; possibly TRBD1 for D (5 bases). Germline V gene sequence: CDR1 LGHNA, CDR2 YSLEER. The CDR3 spans 16 residues. The ends were cut back, 4 bases at V and 4 bases at J, with 19 bases in the middle. The CDR3 spells CASSRESTRAGTEAFF. CDR3 DNA: TGCGCCAGCAGCCGAGAGAGTACCAGGGCTGGCACTGAAGCTTTCTTT.

There are many counts of this clonotype. The chain joins TRBV6-2 or TRBV6-3 to TRBJ2-6; D is perhaps TRBD1 or TRBD2 (5 bases each). Germline loops: CDR1 MNHEY, CDR2 SVGEGT. V lost 0 bases and J 2 bases, leaving 20 bases between the germline ends. This CDR3 has 20 residues. In nucleotides, the CDR3 is TGTGCCAGCAGTTACTCTTTTCGAGGGGAAATAATGCCTGGGGCCAACGTCCTGACTTTC. Its translation is CASSYSFRGEIMPGANVLTF.

This clonotype was detected ten times or more. The chain links TRBV4-2 to TRBJ1-5; D remains unclear. From germline, CDR1 is LGHNA and CDR2 YNFKEQ. V gave up 0 bases and J gave up 1 base, with 1 base separating them. This CDR3 contains 13 residues. The CDR3 protein is CASSQDSNQPQHF. The CDR3 region has the DNA TGTGCCAGCAGCCAAGACAGCAATCAGCCCCAGCATTTT.

There are many counts of this clonotype. The rearrangement joins TRBV12-3 or TRBV12-4 to TRBJ1-4; possibly TRBD1 for D (5 bases). This CDR3 is 15 amino acids long. V dropped 4 bases and J dropped 4 bases, with 13 bases sitting between them. CDR3 sequence: CASSYSQAYNEKLFF. The CDR3 nucleotides read TGTGCCAGCAGTTACTCACAGGCTTATAATGAAAAACTGTTTTTT.

The rearrangement links TRBV10-3 to TRBJ1-5; the D gene is possibly TRBD1 (5 bases). Germline-derived CDR1 and CDR2 are ENHRY and SYGVKD. Trimming stripped 6 bases from V and 4 bases from J, with 16 bases between. The length of the CDR3 is 15 residues. The CDR3 bases are TGTGCCATCAGCGGTGGACAAGACTCTAATCAGCCCCAGCATTTT. Its translation: CAISGGQDSNQPQHF.

This clonotype was observed at least ten times. The chain links TRBV25-1 to TRBJ1-5; 8 bases are shared with TRBD1. The CDR3 contains 14 residues. Germline CDR1 and CDR2: MGHDK and SYGVNS. J lost 5 bases, V lost 5 bases, and 5 bases had no gene match. CDR3: CASSPGGIDQPQHF. The CDR3 DNA is TGTGCCAGCAGTCCAGGGGGCATCGATCAGCCCCAGCATTTT. The full variable domain, rest sourced from reference TRBV25-1 and TRBJ1-5, is EADIYQTPRYLVIGTGKKITLECSQTMGHDKMYWYQQDPGMELHLIHYSYGVNSTEKGDLSSESTVSRIRTEHFPLTLESARPSHTSQYLCASSPGGIDQPQHFGDGTRLSIL.

This clonotype showed up many times. The chain employs TRBV5-1 and TRBJ2-3; tentative D call: TRBD1 (6 bases). The CDR3 contains 15 residues. Germline-derived CDR1 and CDR2 are SGHRS and YFSETQ. V was trimmed by 2 bases and J by 1 base, leaving 11 bases between them. The CDR3: CASSFSGDRTDTQYF. The CDR3 DNA is TGCGCCAGCAGCTTCTCAGGGGACCGCACAGATACGCAGTATTTT.

The chain is built from TRBV19 and TRBJ2-2; the match to TRBD1 covers 8 bases. This CDR3 comprises 17 residues. Germline V gives CDR1 LNHDA, CDR2 SQIVND (reference sequence). J gave up 1 base and V 4 bases, and 8 bases lay outside the gene matches. CDR3 loop: CASSTPTGVVNTGELFF. DNA of the CDR3: TGTGCCAGTAGTACCCCGACAGGGGTAGTGAACACCGGGGAGCTGTTTTTT.

A word on this clonotype: It may be a read error: a sequence one base away is much more abundant. The chain recombines TRBV12-3 or TRBV12-4 with TRBJ2-1; a possible D gene is TRBD1 (5 bases). The CDR3 has 15 amino acids. V was pared by 6 bases and J by 3 bases, with 15 bases between. This CDR3 is CASSLGRDFYNEQFF. The CDR3 region has the DNA TGTGCCAGCAGCCTCGGCAGGGATTTCTACAATGAGCAGTTCTTC.

This clonotype appeared a few times. The chain employs TRBV30 and TRBJ1-1, with D perhaps TRBD1 (6 bases). From germline, CDR1 is GTSNPN and CDR2 SVGIG (reference sequence). V was clipped by 5 bases and J by 0 bases, with 16 bases between them. This CDR3 comprises 15 residues. This CDR3 is CAWGGRRTVNTEAFF. The CDR3 DNA follows: TGTGCCTGGGGAGGTAGACGGACAGTGAACACTGAAGCTTTCTTT.

This clonotype was counted many times. The rearrangement uses TRBV19 and TRBJ1-2; D is unclear. Germline CDR1 LNHDA, CDR2 SQIVND (reference sequence). This CDR3 comprises 16 residues. The V gene lost 5 bases and the J gene lost 0 bases, with 16 bases spanning the gap. This CDR3 reads CASSLSADRANYGYTF. The CDR3 coding sequence is TGTGCCAGTAGTTTATCCGCGGACCGAGCTAACTATGGCTACACCTTC.

At least ten counts were recorded for this clonotype. J is TRBJ2-1 and V is TRBV24-1, with D possibly TRBD1 on 5 matching bases. Germline V gene sequence: CDR1 KGHDR, CDR2 SFDVKD. The CDR3 spans 15 residues. The V gene lost 1 base and the J gene lost 8 bases, with 14 bases spanning the gap. The CDR3 loop reads CATSDFEAGKDEQFF. The CDR3 DNA reads TGTGCCACCAGTGATTTTGAGGCAGGGAAGGATGAGCAGTTCTTC.

This clonotype has ten or more counts. This rearrangement joins TRBV12-3 or TRBV12-4 to TRBJ2-3; weak D call: TRBD1 (6 bases). This CDR3 is built from 11 residues. Trimming cost V 4 bases and J 12 bases, with 11 bases left between them. The CDR3 DNA sequence: TGTGCCAGCAGTTCCCGGGACACCCAGTATTTT. It encodes CASSSRDTQYF.

This clonotype was seen a handful of times. The chain carries TRBV7-2 and TRBJ1-1; 10 nucleotides align to TRBD1. The V gene end was trimmed by 5 bases and the J gene end by 5 bases; junction bases not matched to a gene: 5. CDR1 is SGHTA, CDR2 FQGNSA, per germline. The CDR3 loop spans 14 amino acids. The CDR3 DNA reads as TGTGCCAGCAGCCTGACAGGGGGCTGGACTGAAGCTTTCTTT. Translating it yields CASSLTGGWTEAFF.

This clonotype showed up many times. V is TRBV27 and J is TRBJ1-6; D is uncertain. CDR3 length: 16 residues. CDR1 is MNHEY, CDR2 SMNVEV, per germline (reference sequence). Trimming took off 6 bases at V and 7 bases at J, with 19 bases between the two ends. CDR3 bases: TGTGCCAGCAGCCGTACGATCGCGTTCTTCAATTCACCCCTCCACTTT. It yields the protein CASSRTIAFFNSPLHF.